This T cell receptor beta chain was sequenced in a study of cytomegalovirus exposure and HLA in healthy donors. General observations from the study: The authors judged a highly shared variant cluster likely a sequencing artifact. Immune exposure information comprised only CMV serostatus.

As regards this clone: Its antigen is undetermined.

It was with 60 Vbeta and 13 Jbeta primers that the PCR ran. Measured with immunoSEQ multiplex PCR; TCRdb has only the in-frame clones, and not every one. The table lists some 110,000 clones, 80% of them singletons. The sequence came from a man aged 30 to 39 in good health and CMV-seropositive. Sequenced: PBMCs.

CDR3 region: CASSTPQGTAKPEAFF. Written as DNA, the CDR3 is TGTGCCAGCAGCACTCCTCAGGGGACAGCAAAACCTGAAGCTTTCTTT. The genes are TRBV7-2 and TRBJ1-1; 7 nucleotides match TRBD1. CDR1 SGHTA and CDR2 FQGNSA come from the germline V gene. Trimming cost V 5 bases and J 6 bases; bases outside gene matches: 15. The CDR3 totals 16 residues.